The clone carrying this TCR beta chain was seen more than once but under ten times. The data were taken from a study of immune heterogeneity within non-small cell lung tumors. The starting template was genomic DNA from bulk tumor, around 660 ng per sample. Widely spaced biopsies, several per primary tumor, were obtained at surgery. Curative surgery was performed on patients who had untreated, newly diagnosed non-small cell lung cancer. Amplifying TCR beta CDR3 involved multiplex PCR carried out with 32 V and 13 J primers. Each CDR3 protein gets one entry after TCRdb re-called the multiplex PCR reads with MiXCR. The repertoire holds some 11,000 distinct CDR3 sequences, 30% seen once, with roughly a fifth in the top ten. The sequence derives from a woman in her forties or fifties with non-small cell lung cancer. The sequenced material came from lung tumor tissue.

This chain's CDR3 is CASRGAYTNTGELFF. The CDR3, as DNA: TGCGCCAGCAGGGGTGCTTATACTAACACCGGGGAGCTGTTTTTT. V gene TRBV5-1 combines with J gene TRBJ2-2; D is undetermined. V lost 5 bases and J 2 bases, leaving 13 bases between the germline ends. Germline V lookup: CDR1 SGHRS, CDR2 YFSETQ. CDR3 length: 15 amino acids.